The 6 T cell receptor beta chains below all came from one sample that was sequenced in a study of T cell changes during pregnancy in multiple sclerosis. Here immunoSEQ multiplex PCR was the method, and the copy in TCRdb shows in-frame clones only, minus some. The repertoire holds approximately 80,000 clones, around 90% seen once, with roughly 4% in the top ten. The sequences come from PBMCs, collected in the first trimester of pregnancy. These receptors were obtained from a female donor in good health, serving as a control in a pregnancy study. Some clones in this sample may be carry-over from other donors' samples.

The rearrangement joins TRBV29-1 to TRBJ2-1, with TRBD2 identical over 12 bases. V shed 6 bases and J 8 bases; nucleotides not matched to a gene: 5. The CDR3 totals 13 residues. Germline CDR1 reads SQVTM; CDR2 reads ANQGSEA. CDR3 DNA: TGCAGCGTCGAACCTAGCGGGGGGGATGAGCAGTTCTTC. Its protein is CSVEPSGGDEQFF.

This sequence joins TRBV10-2 and TRBJ2-2; 9 bases fit TRBD2. CDR1 is WSHSY and CDR2 is SAAADI in the germline V gene. J gave up 1 base and V 6 bases, and 3 bases lay outside the gene matches. The CDR3 runs to 15 residues. The DNA for the CDR3 is TGCGCCAGCAGGGCGACTAGCGGGAACACCGGGGAGCTGTTTTTT. This sequence encodes CASRATSGNTGELFF.

The chain has TRBV6-1 and TRBJ1-5, with 9 bases fitting TRBD1. The CDR3 contains 15 residues. Germline trimming cut 7 bases from V and 3 bases from J; bases unmatched to any gene: 7. Germline assignment: CDR1 MNHNS and CDR2 SASEGT. The CDR3 sequence: CASIPRTGANQPQHF. The CDR3 bases are TGTGCCAGCATTCCTAGGACAGGGGCCAATCAGCCCCAGCATTTT.

Remarks on this clone: At the DNA level, this CDR3 is encoded by other sequences in the same sample as well. The chain uses TRBV7-8 and TRBJ2-7; 13 nucleotides line up with TRBD2. CDR1 and CDR2 (germline): SGHVS, FQNEAQ. V was pared by 4 bases and J by 4 bases, with 7 bases of the junction left unmatched. The length of the CDR3 is 16 residues. The CDR3 DNA reads as TGTGCCAGCAGCTCACCACTAGCGGGAGGGCCTTACGAGCAGTACTTC. Amino acids: CASSSPLAGGPYEQYF.

This clone was counted only a few times. The chain couples TRBV2 to TRBJ1-4; D not certain. V was trimmed by 4 bases and J by 2 bases, leaving 11 bases between them. The CDR3 contains 15 residues. Germline values: CDR1 SNHLY, CDR2 FYNNEI. This CDR3 reads CASSATGVTNEKLFF. The CDR3 DNA follows: TGTGCCAGCAGTGCTACCGGGGTTACTAATGAAAAACTGTTTTTT.

The chain has TRBV6-1 and TRBJ2-7, with a possible D match to TRBD2 (6 bases). Germline lookup yields CDR1 MNHNS and CDR2 SASEGT. CDR3 length: 17 amino acids. V dropped 0 bases and J dropped 0 bases, with 15 bases sitting between them. CDR3 protein: CASSEATVLASSYEQYF. Here the CDR3 DNA reads TGTGCCAGCAGTGAAGCGACGGTACTAGCCAGCTCCTACGAGCAGTACTTC.